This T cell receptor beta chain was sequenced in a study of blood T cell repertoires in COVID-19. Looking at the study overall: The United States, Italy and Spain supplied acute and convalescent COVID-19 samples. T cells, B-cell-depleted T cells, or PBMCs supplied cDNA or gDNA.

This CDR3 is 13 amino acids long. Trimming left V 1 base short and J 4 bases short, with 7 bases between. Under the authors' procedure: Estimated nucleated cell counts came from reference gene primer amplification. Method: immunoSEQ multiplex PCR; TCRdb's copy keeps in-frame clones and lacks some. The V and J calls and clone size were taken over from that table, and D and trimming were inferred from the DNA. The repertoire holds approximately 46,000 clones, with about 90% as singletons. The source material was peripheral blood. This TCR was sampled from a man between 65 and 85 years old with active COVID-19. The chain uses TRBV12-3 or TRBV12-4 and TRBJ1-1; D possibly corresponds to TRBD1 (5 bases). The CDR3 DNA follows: TGTGCCAGCAGTTTAGTGGGGGGCACTGAAGCTTTCTTT. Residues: CASSLVGGTEAFF.